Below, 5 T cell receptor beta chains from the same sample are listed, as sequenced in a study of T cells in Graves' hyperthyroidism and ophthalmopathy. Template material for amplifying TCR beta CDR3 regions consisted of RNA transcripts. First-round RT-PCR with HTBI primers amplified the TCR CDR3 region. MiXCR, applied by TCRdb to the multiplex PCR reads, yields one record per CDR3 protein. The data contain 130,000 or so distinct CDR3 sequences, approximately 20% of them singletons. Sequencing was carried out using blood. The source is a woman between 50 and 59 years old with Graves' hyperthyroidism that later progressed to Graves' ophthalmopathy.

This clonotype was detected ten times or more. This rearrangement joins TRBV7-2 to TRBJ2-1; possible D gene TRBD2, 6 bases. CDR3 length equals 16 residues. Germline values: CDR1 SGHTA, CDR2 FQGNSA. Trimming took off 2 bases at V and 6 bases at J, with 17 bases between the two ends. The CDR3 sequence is CASSLMGGRIINEQFF. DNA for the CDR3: TGTGCCAGCAGCTTAATGGGGGGACGGATCATCAATGAGCAGTTCTTC. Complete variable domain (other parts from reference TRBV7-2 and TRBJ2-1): GAGVSQSPSNKVTEKGKDVELRCDPISGHTALYWYRQSLGQGLEFLIYFQGNSAPDKSGLPSDRFSAERTGGSVSTLTIQRTQQEDSAVYLCASSLMGGRIINEQFFGPGTRLTVL.

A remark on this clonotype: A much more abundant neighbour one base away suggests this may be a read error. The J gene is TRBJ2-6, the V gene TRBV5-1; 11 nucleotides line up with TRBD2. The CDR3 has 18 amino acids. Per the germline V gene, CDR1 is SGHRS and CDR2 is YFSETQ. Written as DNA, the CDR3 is TGCGCCAGCAGCTTGGTGGGACTAGCGGCCTCTGGGGCCAACGTCCTGGCTTTC. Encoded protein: CASSLVGLAASGANVLAF.

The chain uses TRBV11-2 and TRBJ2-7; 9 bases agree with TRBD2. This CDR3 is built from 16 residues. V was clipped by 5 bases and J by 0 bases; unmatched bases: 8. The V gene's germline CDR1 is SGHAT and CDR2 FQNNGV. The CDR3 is CASSTGLAWSSYEQYF. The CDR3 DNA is TGTGCCAGCAGCACCGGACTAGCGTGGAGCTCCTACGAGCAGTACTTC.

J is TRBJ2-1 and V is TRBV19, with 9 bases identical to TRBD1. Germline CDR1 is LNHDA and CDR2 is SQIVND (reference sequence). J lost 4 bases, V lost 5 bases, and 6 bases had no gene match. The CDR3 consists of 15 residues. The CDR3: CASSVQGASYNEQFF. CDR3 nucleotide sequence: TGTGCCAGTAGTGTACAGGGGGCATCATACAATGAGCAGTTCTTC.

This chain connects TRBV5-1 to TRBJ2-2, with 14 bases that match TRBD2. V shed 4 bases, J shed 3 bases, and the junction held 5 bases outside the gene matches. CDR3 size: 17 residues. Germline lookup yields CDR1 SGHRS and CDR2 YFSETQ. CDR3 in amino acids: CASSPKTSGRDTGELFF. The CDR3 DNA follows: TGCGCCAGCAGCCCCAAGACTAGCGGGAGGGACACCGGGGAGCTGTTTTTT.